This T cell receptor (beta chain) was found in a study of blood T cell repertoires in COVID-19. Study at large: Some COVID-19 samples were acute and others convalescent; all came from the United States, Italy and Spain.

Germline V gene lookup returns CDR1 SGHRS and CDR2 YFSETQ. The V gene lost 1 base and the J gene lost 0 bases, with 10 bases spanning the gap. The CDR3 has 16 amino acids. The protocol was immunoSEQ multiplex PCR, while the TCRdb copy is restricted to in-frame clones and leaves out a portion. The table lists approximately 170,000 clones, roughly 84% of them singletons. The rearrangement links TRBV5-1 to TRBJ1-4; D not resolved. Sequencing was performed on peripheral blood. The TCR sequence derives from an elderly woman with active or convalescent COVID-19. The CDR3 DNA reads TGCGCCAGCAGCTTGAGAGGGTTCCCAACTAATGAAAAACTGTTTTTT. Residues: CASSLRGFPTNEKLFF. The full variable domain, its missing parts supplied by reference TRBV5-1 and TRBJ1-4, is KAGVTQTPRYLIKTRGQQVTLSCSPISGHRSVSWYQQTPGQGLQFLFEYFSETQRNKGNFPGRFSGRQFSNSRSEMNVSTLELGDSALYLCASSLRGFPTNEKLFFGSGTQLSVL.